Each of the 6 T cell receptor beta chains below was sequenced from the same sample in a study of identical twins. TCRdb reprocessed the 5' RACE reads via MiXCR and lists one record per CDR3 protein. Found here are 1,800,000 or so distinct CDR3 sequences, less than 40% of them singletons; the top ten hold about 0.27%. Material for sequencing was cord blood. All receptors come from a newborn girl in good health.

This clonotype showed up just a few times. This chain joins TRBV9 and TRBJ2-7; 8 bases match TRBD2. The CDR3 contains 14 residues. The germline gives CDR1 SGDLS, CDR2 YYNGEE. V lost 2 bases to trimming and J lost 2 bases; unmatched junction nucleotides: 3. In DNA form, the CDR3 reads TGTGCCAGCAGCGTTACTAGCGGCCCCTACGAGCAGTACTTC. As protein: CASSVTSGPYEQYF.

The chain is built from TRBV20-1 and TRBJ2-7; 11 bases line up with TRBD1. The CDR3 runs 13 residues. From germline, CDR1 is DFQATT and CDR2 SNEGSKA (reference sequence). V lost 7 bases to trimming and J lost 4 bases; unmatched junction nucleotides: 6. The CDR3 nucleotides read TGCAGTGTGGCCGGGACAGGGGGTTACGAGCAGTACTTC. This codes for CSVAGTGGYEQYF.

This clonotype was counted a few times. The CDR3 reads CASSVGSGGNQPQHF. In nucleotides, the CDR3 is TGTGCCAGCAGTGTCGGCTCAGGAGGGAATCAGCCCCAGCATTTT. The chain uses TRBV12-3 or TRBV12-4 and TRBJ1-5, with D unresolved. This CDR3 has 15 amino acids. The V and J ends lost 5 bases and 4 bases respectively, with 15 bases between them.

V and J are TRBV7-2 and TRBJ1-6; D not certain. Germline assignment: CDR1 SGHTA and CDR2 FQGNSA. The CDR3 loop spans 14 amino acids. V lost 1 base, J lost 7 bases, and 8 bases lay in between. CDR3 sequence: CASSLVPLNSPLHF. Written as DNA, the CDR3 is TGTGCCAGCAGCTTAGTTCCGTTGAATTCACCCCTCCACTTT.

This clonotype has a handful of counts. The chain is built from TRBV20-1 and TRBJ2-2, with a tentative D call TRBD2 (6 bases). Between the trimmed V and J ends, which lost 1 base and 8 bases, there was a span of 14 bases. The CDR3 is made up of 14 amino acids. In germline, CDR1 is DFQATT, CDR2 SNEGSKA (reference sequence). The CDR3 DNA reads TGCAGTGCTAGAGGGTACAGTGGGACTGGGGAGCTGTTTTTT. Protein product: CSARGYSGTGELFF.

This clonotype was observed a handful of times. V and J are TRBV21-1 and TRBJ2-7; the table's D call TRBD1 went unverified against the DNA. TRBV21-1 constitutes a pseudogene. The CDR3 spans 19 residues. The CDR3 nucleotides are TGTGCCAGCAGCAAACGTAACAGGGCCTATAACCCTACCTCCTACGAGCAGTACTTC. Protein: CASSKRNRAYNPTSYEQYF.